The next 26 T cell receptor beta chains were all read from a single sample in a study of cytomegalovirus exposure and HLA in healthy donors. Primers: 60 Vbeta forward and 13 Jbeta reverse. Sequencing was performed with immunoSEQ multiplex PCR; in TCRdb, only in-frame clones are kept and a portion is missing. The sample has 85,000 to 130,000 clones, around 75% seen once. Sequences were obtained from PBMCs. The receptors here all came from a male donor in good health and CMV-seropositive.

The rearrangement uses TRBV7-2 and TRBJ1-1; perhaps TRBD1 as D (6 bases). V was clipped by 6 bases and J by 4 bases, with 15 bases between them. This CDR3 is built from 14 residues. Germline V CDR1 and CDR2: SGHTA, FQGNSA. The DNA for the CDR3 is TGTGCCAGCAGTTTGAACAGGGTTCTCACTGAAGCTTTCTTT. As protein: CASSLNRVLTEAFF. Full variable domain (remainder filled in from reference TRBV7-2 and TRBJ1-1): GAGVSQSPSNKVTEKGKDVELRCDPISGHTALYWYRQSLGQGLEFLIYFQGNSAPDKSGLPSDRFSAERTGGSVSTLTIQRTQQEDSAVYLCASSLNRVLTEAFFGQGTRLTVV.

The chain combines TRBV2 with TRBJ1-3; a possible D gene is TRBD1 (5 bases). The CDR3 runs 16 residues. The germline V gene encodes CDR1 SNHLY and CDR2 FYNNEI. V lost 4 bases, J lost 3 bases, and 16 bases lay in between. CDR3 DNA: TGTGCCAGCAGTGGGATGAGGGGAGGCAGTGGAAACACCATATATTTT. It translates to CASSGMRGGSGNTIYF.

The chain has TRBV4-2 and TRBJ1-5, with 7 nucleotides matching TRBD1. The CDR3 loop spans 18 amino acids. V was clipped by 0 bases and J by 5 bases; unmatched bases: 13. Germline values: CDR1 LGHNA, CDR2 YNFKEQ. In DNA, the CDR3 is TGTGCCAGCAGCCAAGATGATTTCCGGGACAGTGTTTATCAGCCCCAGCATTTT. This encodes CASSQDDFRDSVYQPQHF.

The genes are TRBV7-8 and TRBJ1-1; D gene ambiguous. V lost 5 bases and J 4 bases, leaving 14 bases between the germline ends. The length of the CDR3 is 14 residues. CDR1 SGHVS and CDR2 FQNEAQ come from the germline V gene. The CDR3 DNA follows: TGTGCCAGCAGCGGCCAGAGGTGGAGCACTGAAGCTTTCTTT. It codes for CASSGQRWSTEAFF.

There are a few counts of this clone. The gene calls are TRBV13 and TRBJ2-7; no reliable D call. V was pared by 5 bases and J by 6 bases, with 14 bases between. CDR1 is PRHDT and CDR2 is FYEKMQ in the germline V gene (reference sequence). There are 13 residues in the CDR3. In DNA form, the CDR3 reads TGTGCCAGCAGCAGGTCGAGTTGGGCCGAGCAGTACTTC. This gives the protein CASSRSSWAEQYF. The full variable domain, completed using reference TRBV13 and TRBJ2-7, is AAGVIQSPRHLIKEKRETATLKCYPIPRHDTVYWYQQGPGQDPQFLISFYEKMQSDKGSIPDRFSAQQFSDYHSELNMSSLELGDSALYFCASSRSSWAEQYFGPGTRLTVT.

This rearrangement joins TRBV5-4 to TRBJ1-2; 8 positions match TRBD1. The CDR3 is 15 residues long. Germline CDR1 SGHNT, CDR2 YYREEE (reference sequence). With 5 bases clipped from V and 4 bases from J, the junction kept 10 bases outside the gene matches. CDR3 sequence: CASSRRSGGSYGYTF. Written as DNA, the CDR3 is TGTGCCAGCAGTCGGCGATCAGGGGGCAGCTATGGCTACACCTTC.

The chain employs TRBV5-5 and TRBJ1-6; D is possibly TRBD1 (6 bases). Germline loops: CDR1 SGHKS, CDR2 YYEKEE (reference sequence). This CDR3 contains 15 residues. The V gene lost 3 bases and the J gene lost 8 bases, with 15 bases spanning the gap. CDR3 DNA sequence: TGTGCCAGCAGCTCCGGTACAGGGCTACATTCACCCCTCCACTTT. Its translation is CASSSGTGLHSPLHF.

CDR3 amino acids: CAWSIDILEQYF. CDR3 bases: TGTGCCTGGAGTATTGACATTCTCGAGCAGTACTTC. The chain uses TRBV30 and TRBJ2-7; unclear D gene. Looked up from germline, CDR1 is GTSNPN and CDR2 is SVGIG (reference sequence). Between the trimmed V and J ends, which lost 2 bases and 6 bases, there was a span of 11 bases. The CDR3 totals 12 residues.

V and J are TRBV6-5 and TRBJ2-3; 13 nucleotides align to TRBD2. Germline values: CDR1 MNHEY, CDR2 SVGAGI. The CDR3 is 15 residues long. Trimming cost V 4 bases and J 6 bases; bases outside gene matches: 4. CDR3 nucleotides: TGTGCCAGCAGTTTGGGACTAGCGGGGAGTGATACGCAGTATTTT. Its protein is CASSLGLAGSDTQYF.

The CDR3 DNA follows: TGTGCCAGCAGGAGACAGGGGGCTGCGGGAGAGACCCAGTACTTC. Translated: CASRRQGAAGETQYF. The chain has TRBV25-1 and TRBJ2-5; 10 nucleotides line up with TRBD1. Trimming took 6 bases from V and 4 from J; bases not matched to a gene: 8. Germline assignment: CDR1 MGHDK and CDR2 SYGVNS. This CDR3 is 15 amino acids long.

The rearrangement joins TRBV5-1 to TRBJ2-5; 9 nucleotides agree with TRBD1. Germline assignment: CDR1 SGHRS and CDR2 YFSETQ. The ends lost 4 bases at V and 5 bases at J; junction bases unmatched: 9. The CDR3 length is 15 residues. The CDR3 loop is CASSPGQGEGETQYF. The CDR3 coding sequence is TGCGCCAGCAGCCCGGGACAGGGTGAAGGGGAGACCCAGTACTTC.

J is TRBJ1-2 and V is TRBV6-1; the match to TRBD1 covers 9 bases. Trimming at V came to 2 bases and at J to 6 bases, leaving 4 bases not matched to a gene. Germline assignment: CDR1 MNHNS and CDR2 SASEGT. The CDR3 has 14 amino acids. CDR3 coding DNA: TGTGCCAGCAGTGAAAGAGGGACAGGGAATGGCTACACCTTC. Translated: CASSERGTGNGYTF.

Only a few counts were recorded for this clone. This chain uses TRBV10-2 with TRBJ1-2; 7 nucleotides line up with TRBD1. This CDR3 has 14 amino acids. V was clipped by 6 bases and J by 6 bases; unmatched bases: 10. Per germline, CDR1 WSHSY and CDR2 SAAADI. CDR3 region: CASSSGQSLHGYTF. CDR3 sequence (DNA): TGCGCCAGCAGCTCGGGACAGTCCCTGCATGGCTACACCTTC.

The chain carries TRBV7-2 and TRBJ2-5; 9 bases fit TRBD2. J was trimmed by 1 base and V by 7 bases; bases with no gene match: 7. Germline CDR1 reads SGHTA; CDR2 reads FQGNSA. This CDR3 has 15 amino acids. DNA for the CDR3: TGTGCCAGCACCCAGGCGGGACTAGCCCAAGAGACCCAGTACTTC. Protein sequence: CASTQAGLAQETQYF.

The rearrangement uses TRBV15 and TRBJ1-5; a weak D match, TRBD1 (6 bases). The CDR3 spans 15 residues. Germline CDR1 is LNHNV and CDR2 is YYDKDF (reference sequence). V gave up 8 bases and J gave up 0 bases, with 14 bases separating them. CDR3 nucleotide sequence: TGTGCCACCGGACCAGGACAGACTAGCAATCAGCCCCAGCATTTT. Protein product: CATGPGQTSNQPQHF.

The chain combines TRBV7-9 with TRBJ2-2; 14 nucleotides align to TRBD2. Per the germline V gene, CDR1 is SEHNR and CDR2 is FQNEAQ (reference sequence). The junction had 5 bases not matched to a gene; V was cut back by 4 bases and J by 4 bases. The CDR3 covers 17 residues. The CDR3 bases are TGTGCCAGCAGCTCCGGACTAGCGGGGGGCGGCACCGGGGAGCTGTTTTTT. It is translated as CASSSGLAGGGTGELFF.

This clone appeared a few times. The gene calls are TRBV30 and TRBJ2-1, with 15 bases identical to TRBD2. The CDR3 has 12 amino acids. Germline CDR1 GTSNPN, CDR2 SVGIG (reference sequence). V gave up 2 bases and J gave up 14 bases; unmatched junction bases: 1. The DNA of the CDR3 is TGTGCCTGGAGTAGGACTAGCGGGGGGGAGTTCTTC. Amino acids: CAWSRTSGGEFF. Full variable domain (rest looked up from reference TRBV30 and TRBJ2-1): SQTIHQWPATLVQPVGSPLSLECTVEGTSNPNLYWYRQAAGRGLQLLFYSVGIGQISSEVPQNLSASRPQDRQFILSSKKLLLSDSGFYLCAWSRTSGGEFFGPGTRLTVL.

This chain connects TRBV28 to TRBJ2-1; 14 nucleotides line up with TRBD2. Germline values: CDR1 MDHEN, CDR2 SYDVKM. Trimming at V came to 5 bases and at J to 10 bases, leaving 7 bases not matched to a gene. The CDR3 is 15 amino acids. The CDR3 loop is CASSRGWTSGGEQFF. CDR3 coding DNA: TGTGCCAGCAGTAGGGGTTGGACTAGCGGGGGGGAGCAGTTCTTC.

The chain has TRBV4-3 and TRBJ2-5; 10 bases match TRBD1. Germline CDR1 LGHNA, CDR2 YSLEER. CDR3 size: 15 residues. Germline trimming cut 4 bases from V and 5 bases from J; bases unmatched to any gene: 7. The CDR3 reads CASSLGQGTGETQYF. The CDR3, as DNA: TGCGCCAGCAGCCTGGGACAGGGGACGGGGGAGACCCAGTACTTC.

This clone was picked up a small number of times. The genes are TRBV5-6 and TRBJ1-5; D is perhaps TRBD1 (5 bases). V lost 1 base and J lost 7, with 12 bases in between. Looked up from germline, CDR1 is SGHDT and CDR2 is YYEEEE. The CDR3 loop spans 14 amino acids. This chain's CDR3 is CASSLLGGGQPQHF. CDR3 nucleotide sequence: TGTGCCAGCAGCTTGTTGGGGGGTGGCCAGCCCCAGCATTTT. Supplemented by reference TRBV5-6 and TRBJ1-5, the full variable domain reads DAGVTQSPTHLIKTRGQQVTLRCSPKSGHDTVSWYQQALGQGPQFIFQYYEEEERQRGNFPDRFSGHQFPNYSSELNVNALLLGDSALYLCASSLLGGGQPQHFGDGTRLSIL.

The rearrangement links TRBV6-6 to TRBJ1-2, with TRBD1 matching over 11 bases. Trimming at V came to 5 bases and at J to 7 bases, leaving 9 bases not matched to a gene. The germline CDR1 and CDR2 sequences are MNHNY and SVGAGI (reference sequence). The length of the CDR3 is 15 residues. The CDR3 DNA follows: TGTGCCAGCAGTCCCCGGGACAGGGGGTCAGGTGGCTACACCTTC. The encoded protein is CASSPRDRGSGGYTF.

The V and J genes are TRBV7-2 and TRBJ1-1; maybe TRBD1 (5 bases). CDR1 is SGHTA and CDR2 is FQGNSA in the germline V gene. V dropped 0 bases and J dropped 1 base, with 9 bases sitting between them. This CDR3 contains 15 residues. For the CDR3, the DNA is TGTGCCAGCAGCTTAGCACGGGGGTGGAACACTGAAGCTTTCTTT. It codes for CASSLARGWNTEAFF.

The J gene is TRBJ2-2, the V gene TRBV4-3, with D perhaps TRBD2 (6 bases). The CDR3 is 16 amino acids. V gave up 4 bases and J gave up 3 bases, with 15 bases separating them. CDR1 and CDR2 from the germline V gene are LGHNA and YSLEER. The CDR3 DNA follows: TGCGCCAGCAGCCTGGGATTGGTAGCGGACACCGGGGAGCTGTTTTTT. Protein product: CASSLGLVADTGELFF.

This clone was detected a few times. The rearrangement links TRBV19 to TRBJ1-4; 8 positions agree with TRBD1. The CDR3 consists of 13 residues. Losses at the gene ends were 7 bases for V and 7 bases for J; bases not matched to a gene: 5. The germline V gene has CDR1 LNHDA and CDR2 SQIVND (reference sequence). CDR3 protein: CASTGTGGEKLFF. The CDR3, as DNA: TGTGCCAGTACCGGGACAGGTGGTGAAAAACTGTTTTTT.

V usage is TRBV2 and J usage is TRBJ2-5, with unresolved D. Germline V gives CDR1 SNHLY, CDR2 FYNNEI. The V end lost 2 bases, the J end lost 5 bases, and 9 bases lay between the germline ends. The CDR3 runs 13 residues. CDR3 coding DNA: TGTGCCAGCAGTGAACGAGATCTGGAGACCCAGTACTTC. Encoded protein: CASSERDLETQYF.

The V and J genes are TRBV30 and TRBJ2-3; 7 bases fit TRBD1. CDR3 size: 13 residues. Germline V gene data show CDR1 as GTSNPN and CDR2 as SVGIG (reference sequence). J was trimmed by 3 bases and V by 7 bases; bases with no gene match: 7. The DNA of the CDR3 is TGTGCCTCCGAAAGACAGGGAACAGATACGCAGTATTTT. Its protein is CASERQGTDTQYF.